What follows are 8 T cell receptor beta chains derived from one specimen sequenced in a study of response to subunit inactivated influenza vaccine. TCRdb redid the calling of the RT-PCR reads with MiXCR, one entry per CDR3 protein. The data show under 850,000 distinct CDR3 sequences, with around 18% seen just once and 9.5% to 13% held by the top ten. The sequencing used PBMCs from blood, collected about 5 days after vaccination. These receptors all stem from a man aged 45-60 years who received an inactivated influenza vaccine.

The J gene is TRBJ2-3, the V gene TRBV12-3 or TRBV12-4, with D unclear. The CDR3 consists of 12 residues. V was pared by 7 bases and J by 4 bases, with 9 bases between. In DNA form, the CDR3 reads TGTGCCAGCACCGGGTCCTCAGATACGCAGTATTTT. Translated, it gives CASTGSSDTQYF.

The chain carries TRBV4-2 and TRBJ2-2; D might be TRBD1 (5 bases). The CDR3 is 17 residues long. Per germline, CDR1 LGHNA and CDR2 YNFKEQ. V was cut by 0 bases and J by 0 bases, with 11 bases left in between. CDR3 bases: TGTGCCAGCAGCCAAGAAGGGGTACTAACGAACACCGGGGAGCTGTTTTTT. Its translation is CASSQEGVLTNTGELFF.

J is TRBJ2-7 and V is TRBV27; 11 positions agree with TRBD2. The CDR3 runs 15 residues. With 2 bases clipped from V and 4 bases from J, the junction kept 4 bases outside the gene matches. Germline V gene sequence: CDR1 MNHEY, CDR2 SMNVEV (reference sequence). The CDR3: CASSLGTSGKYEQYF. The CDR3 coding sequence is TGTGCCAGCAGTTTAGGGACTAGCGGCAAATACGAGCAGTACTTC.

The J gene is TRBJ1-4, the V gene TRBV7-9; D is perhaps TRBD1 (6 bases). Trimming left V 5 bases short and J 5 bases short, with 18 bases between. Per the germline V gene, CDR1 is SEHNR and CDR2 is FQNEAQ (reference sequence). The CDR3 loop spans 16 amino acids. The CDR3 protein is CASSPGRGQPNEKLFF. The DNA of the CDR3 is TGTGCCAGCAGCCCTGGCAGGGGCCAACCAAATGAAAAACTGTTTTTT. The full variable domain, with the rest looked up from reference TRBV7-9 and TRBJ1-4, is DTGVSQNPRHKITKRGQNVTFRCDPISEHNRLYWYRQTLGQGPEFLTYFQNEAQLEKSRLLSDRFSAERPKGSFSTLEIQRTEQGDSAMYLCASSPGRGQPNEKLFFGSGTQLSVL.

The CDR3: CAISDGGDQPQHF. In nucleotides, the CDR3 is TGTGCCATCAGTGATGGAGGGGATCAGCCCCAGCATTTT. The gene calls are TRBV10-3 and TRBJ1-5; TRBD1 is a possible D gene (5 bases). CDR1 ENHRY and CDR2 SYGVKD come from the germline V gene. Trimming pared 3 bases from V and 5 bases from J, leaving 8 bases between. The length of the CDR3 is 13 residues.

This clonotype occurred a few times. The chain recombines TRBV12-3 or TRBV12-4 with TRBJ1-3; D remains ambiguous. This CDR3 is built from 15 residues. The V and J ends lost 3 bases and 0 bases respectively, with 9 bases between them. The DNA for the CDR3 is TGTGCCAGCAGTTTTTCGCCTGGCTCTGGAAACACCATATATTTT. This encodes CASSFSPGSGNTIYF.

This clonotype came up a few times. The chain joins TRBV7-2 to TRBJ2-5; the D is unclear. V was pared by 6 bases and J by 5 bases, with 13 bases between. The germline gives CDR1 SGHTA, CDR2 FQGNSA. The CDR3 totals 13 residues. CDR3 region: CASRFPDRETQYF. For the CDR3, the DNA is TGTGCCAGCAGGTTTCCCGACCGGGAGACCCAGTACTTC.

In this sample, this clonotype turned up a few times. The chain has TRBV6-1 and TRBJ2-1; tentatively, D is TRBD1 (5 bases). The CDR3 consists of 16 residues. V was shortened by 1 base and J by 0 bases, with 10 bases between the two germline ends. From germline, CDR1 is MNHNS and CDR2 SASEGT. The CDR3 DNA is TGTGCCAGCAGTGAAGAGGGGTCCCCCTCCTACAATGAGCAGTTCTTC. This translates into CASSEEGSPSYNEQFF.